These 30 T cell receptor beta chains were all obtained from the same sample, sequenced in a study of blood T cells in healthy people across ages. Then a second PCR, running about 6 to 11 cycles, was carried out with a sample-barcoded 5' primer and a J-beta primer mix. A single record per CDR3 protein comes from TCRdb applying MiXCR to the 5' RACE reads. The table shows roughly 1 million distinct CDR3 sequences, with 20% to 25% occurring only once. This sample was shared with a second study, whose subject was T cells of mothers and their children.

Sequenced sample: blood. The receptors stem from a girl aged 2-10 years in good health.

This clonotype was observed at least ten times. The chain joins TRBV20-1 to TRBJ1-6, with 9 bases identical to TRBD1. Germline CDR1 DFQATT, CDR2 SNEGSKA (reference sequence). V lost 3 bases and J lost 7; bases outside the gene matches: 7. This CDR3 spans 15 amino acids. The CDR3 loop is CSASRGTGLNSPLHF. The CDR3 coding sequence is TGCAGTGCTAGTCGCGGGACAGGGCTCAATTCACCCCTCCACTTT.

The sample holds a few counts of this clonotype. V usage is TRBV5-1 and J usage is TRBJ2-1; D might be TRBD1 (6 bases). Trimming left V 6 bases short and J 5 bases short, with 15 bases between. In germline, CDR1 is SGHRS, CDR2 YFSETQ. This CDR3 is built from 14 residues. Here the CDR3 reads CASTTQGPHNEQFF. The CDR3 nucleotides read TGCGCCAGCACAACACAGGGACCTCACAATGAGCAGTTCTTC.

The CDR3 spells CASSGQGAINTEAFF. CDR3 DNA: TGTGCCAGCAGTGGACAGGGGGCCATTAACACTGAAGCTTTCTTT. V is TRBV12-3 or TRBV12-4 and J is TRBJ1-1; the match to TRBD1 covers 11 bases. The CDR3 is 15 amino acids. With 5 bases clipped from V and 2 bases from J, the junction kept 4 bases outside the gene matches.

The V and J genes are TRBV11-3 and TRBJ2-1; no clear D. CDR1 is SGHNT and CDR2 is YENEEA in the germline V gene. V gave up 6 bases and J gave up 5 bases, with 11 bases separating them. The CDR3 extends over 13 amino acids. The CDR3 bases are TGTGCCAGCAGGTATCCGCCAAACAATGAGCAGTTCTTC. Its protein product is CASRYPPNNEQFF. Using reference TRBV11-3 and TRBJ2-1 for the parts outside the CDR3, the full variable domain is EAGVVQSPRYKIIEKKQPVAFWCNPISGHNTLYWYLQNLGQGPELLIRYENEEAVDDSQLPKDRFSAERLKGVDSTLKIQPAELGDSAVYLCASRYPPNNEQFFGPGTRLTVL.

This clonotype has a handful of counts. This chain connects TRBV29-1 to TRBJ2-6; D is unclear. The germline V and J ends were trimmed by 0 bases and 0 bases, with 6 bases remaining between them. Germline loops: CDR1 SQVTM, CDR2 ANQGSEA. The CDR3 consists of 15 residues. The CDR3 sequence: CSVEDPTSGANVLTF. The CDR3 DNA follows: TGCAGCGTTGAAGATCCTACCTCTGGGGCCAACGTCCTGACTTTC.

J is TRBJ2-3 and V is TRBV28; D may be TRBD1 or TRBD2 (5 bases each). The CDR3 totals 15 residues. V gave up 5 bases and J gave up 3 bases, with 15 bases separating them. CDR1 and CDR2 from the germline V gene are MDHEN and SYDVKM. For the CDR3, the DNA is TGTGCCAGCAGTCCGATACTCTGGGGGACAGATACGCAGTATTTT. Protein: CASSPILWGTDTQYF.

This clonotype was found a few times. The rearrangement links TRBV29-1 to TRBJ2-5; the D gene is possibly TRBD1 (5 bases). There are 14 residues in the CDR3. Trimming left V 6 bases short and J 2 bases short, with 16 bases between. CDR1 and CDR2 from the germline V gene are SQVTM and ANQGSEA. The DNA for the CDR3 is TGCAGCGTCGACAGAACCGACTGGCAAGAGACCCAGTACTTC. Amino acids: CSVDRTDWQETQYF.

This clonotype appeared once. For the CDR3, the DNA is TGTGCCAGCCGGGGAGGGTTTGGCAATGGCTACACCTTC. Protein product: CASRGGFGNGYTF. This sequence joins TRBV6-1 and TRBJ1-2; D remains ambiguous. CDR3 size: 13 residues. CDR1 is MNHNS and CDR2 is SASEGT in the germline V gene. V dropped 8 bases and J dropped 6 bases, with 16 bases sitting between them.

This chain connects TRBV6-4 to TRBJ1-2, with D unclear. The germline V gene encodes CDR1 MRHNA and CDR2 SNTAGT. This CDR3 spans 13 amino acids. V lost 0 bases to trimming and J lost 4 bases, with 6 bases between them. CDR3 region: CASSDSRLYGYTF. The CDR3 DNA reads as TGTGCCAGCAGTGACTCTAGACTCTATGGCTACACCTTC.

The CDR3 DNA is TGTGCCAGCACCCCCCCCAGGGTCGGCACAGATACGCAGTATTTT. It encodes CASTPPRVGTDTQYF. The rearrangement uses TRBV7-9 and TRBJ2-3; D might be TRBD1 (5 bases). V lost 7 bases, J lost 1 base, and 15 bases lay in between. Germline CDR1 reads SEHNR; CDR2 reads FQNEAQ (reference sequence). The CDR3 consists of 15 residues.

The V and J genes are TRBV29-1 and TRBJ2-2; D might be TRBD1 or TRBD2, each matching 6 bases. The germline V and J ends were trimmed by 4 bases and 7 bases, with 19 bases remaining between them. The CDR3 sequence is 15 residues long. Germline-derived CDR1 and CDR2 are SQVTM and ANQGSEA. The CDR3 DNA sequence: TGCAGCGTTGTGACCGGACAGCGGGCTAGCGGGGAGCTGTTTTTT. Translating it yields CSVVTGQRASGELFF.

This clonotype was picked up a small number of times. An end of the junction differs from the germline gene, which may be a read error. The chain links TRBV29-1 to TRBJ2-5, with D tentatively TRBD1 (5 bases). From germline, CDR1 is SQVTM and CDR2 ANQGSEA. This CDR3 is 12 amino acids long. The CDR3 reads CSVEGQEETQYF. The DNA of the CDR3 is TGCAGCGTGGAAGGACAAGAAGAGACCCAGTACTTC.

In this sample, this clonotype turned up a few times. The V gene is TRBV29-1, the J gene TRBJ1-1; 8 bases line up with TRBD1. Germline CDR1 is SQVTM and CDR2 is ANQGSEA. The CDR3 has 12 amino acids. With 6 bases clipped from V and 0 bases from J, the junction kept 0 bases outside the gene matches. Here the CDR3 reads CSVQGVNTEAFF. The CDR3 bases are TGCAGCGTACAGGGGGTGAACACTGAAGCTTTCTTT.

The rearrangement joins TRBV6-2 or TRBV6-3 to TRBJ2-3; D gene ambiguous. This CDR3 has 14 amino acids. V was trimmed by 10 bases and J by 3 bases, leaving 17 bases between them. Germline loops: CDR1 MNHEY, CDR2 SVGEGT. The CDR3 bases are TGTGCCACGAAGCCGACGATGGGTACAGATACGCAGTATTTT. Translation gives CATKPTMGTDTQYF.

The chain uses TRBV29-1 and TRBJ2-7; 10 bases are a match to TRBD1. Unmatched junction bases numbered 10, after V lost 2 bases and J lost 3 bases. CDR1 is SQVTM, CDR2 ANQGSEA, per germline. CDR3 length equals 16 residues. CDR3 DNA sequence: TGCAGCGTTGAAAAATCCGGGACAGGGGAAGACTACGAGCAGTACTTC. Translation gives CSVEKSGTGEDYEQYF.

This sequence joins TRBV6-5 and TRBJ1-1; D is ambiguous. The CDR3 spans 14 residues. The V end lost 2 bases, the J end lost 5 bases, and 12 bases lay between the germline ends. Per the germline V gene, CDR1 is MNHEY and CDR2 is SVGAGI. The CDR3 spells CASSYRDMRTEAFF. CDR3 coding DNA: TGTGCCAGCAGTTACAGGGATATGAGGACTGAAGCTTTCTTT.

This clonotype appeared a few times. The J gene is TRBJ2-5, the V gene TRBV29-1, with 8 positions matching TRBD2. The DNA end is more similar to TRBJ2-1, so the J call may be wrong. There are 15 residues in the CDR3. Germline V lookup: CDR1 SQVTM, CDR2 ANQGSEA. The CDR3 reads CSVGRSGRLFDEQFF. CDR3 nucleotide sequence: TGCAGCGTTGGGCGAAGCGGGAGACTCTTCGATGAGCAGTTCTTC.

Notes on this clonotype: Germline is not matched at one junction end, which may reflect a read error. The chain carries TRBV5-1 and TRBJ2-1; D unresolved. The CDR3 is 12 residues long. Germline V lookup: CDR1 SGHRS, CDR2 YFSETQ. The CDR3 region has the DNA TGCGCCAGCAGCTCCAAGGGCAATGGGCAGTTCTTC. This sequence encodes CASSSKGNGQFF.

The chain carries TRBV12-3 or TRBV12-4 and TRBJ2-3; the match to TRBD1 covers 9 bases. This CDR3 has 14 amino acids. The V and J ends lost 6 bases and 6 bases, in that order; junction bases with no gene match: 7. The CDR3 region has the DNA TGTGCCAGCAGCCGACAGGGGGTCCAGGATACGCAGTATTTT. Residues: CASSRQGVQDTQYF.

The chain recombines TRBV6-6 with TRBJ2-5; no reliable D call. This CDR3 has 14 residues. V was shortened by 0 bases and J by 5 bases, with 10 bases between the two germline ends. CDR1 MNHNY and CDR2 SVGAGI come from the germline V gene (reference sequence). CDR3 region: CASSYSTTRETQYF. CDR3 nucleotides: TGTGCCAGCAGTTACTCTACTACCCGGGAGACCCAGTACTTC.

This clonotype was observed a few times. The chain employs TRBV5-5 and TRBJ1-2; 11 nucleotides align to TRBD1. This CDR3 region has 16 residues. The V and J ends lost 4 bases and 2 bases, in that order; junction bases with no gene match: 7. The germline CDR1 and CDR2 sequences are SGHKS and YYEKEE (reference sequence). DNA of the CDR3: TGTGCCAGCAGCCCTGGACAGGGGGCCTTGAACTATGGCTACACCTTC. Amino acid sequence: CASSPGQGALNYGYTF.

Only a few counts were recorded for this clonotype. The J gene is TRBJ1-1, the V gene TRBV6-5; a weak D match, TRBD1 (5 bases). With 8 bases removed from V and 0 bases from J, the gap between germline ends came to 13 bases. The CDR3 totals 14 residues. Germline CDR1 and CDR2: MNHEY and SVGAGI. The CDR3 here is CASQPSGLNTEAFF. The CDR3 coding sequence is TGTGCCAGCCAACCTTCAGGGTTGAACACTGAAGCTTTCTTT.

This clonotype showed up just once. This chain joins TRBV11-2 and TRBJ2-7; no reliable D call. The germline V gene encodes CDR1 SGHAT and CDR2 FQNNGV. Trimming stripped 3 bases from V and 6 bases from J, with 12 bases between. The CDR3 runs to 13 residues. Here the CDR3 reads CASSFPISSEQYF. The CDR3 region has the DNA TGTGCCAGCAGCTTTCCCATCAGCTCCGAGCAGTACTTC.

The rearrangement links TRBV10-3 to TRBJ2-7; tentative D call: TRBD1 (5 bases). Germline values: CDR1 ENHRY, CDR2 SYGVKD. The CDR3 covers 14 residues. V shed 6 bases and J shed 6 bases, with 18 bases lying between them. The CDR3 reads CAISASREGGEQYF. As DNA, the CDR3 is TGTGCCATCAGCGCCTCCAGGGAAGGTGGCGAGCAGTACTTC.

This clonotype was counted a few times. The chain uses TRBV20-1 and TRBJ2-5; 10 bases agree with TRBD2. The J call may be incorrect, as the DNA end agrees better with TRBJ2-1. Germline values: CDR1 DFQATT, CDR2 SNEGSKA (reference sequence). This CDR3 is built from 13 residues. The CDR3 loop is CSASLAGDNEQFF. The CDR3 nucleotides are TGCAGTGCTAGCCTAGCGGGGGACAATGAGCAGTTCTTC.

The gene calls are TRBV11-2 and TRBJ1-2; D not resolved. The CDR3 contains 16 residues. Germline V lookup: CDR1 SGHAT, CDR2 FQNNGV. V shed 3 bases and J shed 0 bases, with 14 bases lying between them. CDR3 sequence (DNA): TGTGCCAGCAGCTTCCCCCAAGCGGCGACTAACTATGGCTACACCTTC. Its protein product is CASSFPQAATNYGYTF.

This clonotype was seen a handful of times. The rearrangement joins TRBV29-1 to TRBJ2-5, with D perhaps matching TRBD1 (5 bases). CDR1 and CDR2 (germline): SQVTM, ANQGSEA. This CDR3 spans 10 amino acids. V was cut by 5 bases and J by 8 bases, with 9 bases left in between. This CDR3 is CSVMQGTQYF. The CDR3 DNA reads TGCAGCGTTATGCAGGGTACCCAGTACTTC.

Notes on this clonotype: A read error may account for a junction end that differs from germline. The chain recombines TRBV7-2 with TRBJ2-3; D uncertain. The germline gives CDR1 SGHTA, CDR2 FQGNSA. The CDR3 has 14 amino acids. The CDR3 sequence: CASSLQLNTDTLYF. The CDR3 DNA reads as TGTGCCAGCAGCTTACAACTCAACACAGATACGCTGTATTTT. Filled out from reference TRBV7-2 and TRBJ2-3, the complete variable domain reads GAGVSQSPSNKVTEKGKDVELRCDPISGHTALYWYRQSLGQGLEFLIYFQGNSAPDKSGLPSDRFSAERTGGSVSTLTIQRTQQEDSAVYLCASSLQLNTDTLYFGPGTRLTVL.

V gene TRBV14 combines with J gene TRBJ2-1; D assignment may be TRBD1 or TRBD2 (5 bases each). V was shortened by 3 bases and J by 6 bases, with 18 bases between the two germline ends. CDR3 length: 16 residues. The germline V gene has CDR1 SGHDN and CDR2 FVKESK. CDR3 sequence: CASSQFGARNGNEQFF. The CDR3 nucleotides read TGTGCCAGCAGCCAGTTCGGGGCGCGAAATGGCAATGAGCAGTTCTTC.

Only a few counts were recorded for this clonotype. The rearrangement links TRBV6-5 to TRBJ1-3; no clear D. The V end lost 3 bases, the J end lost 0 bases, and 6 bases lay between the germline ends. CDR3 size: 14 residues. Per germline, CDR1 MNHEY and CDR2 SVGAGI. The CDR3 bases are TGTGCCAGCAGTTATGGACCCTCTGGAAACACCATATATTTT. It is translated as CASSYGPSGNTIYF.